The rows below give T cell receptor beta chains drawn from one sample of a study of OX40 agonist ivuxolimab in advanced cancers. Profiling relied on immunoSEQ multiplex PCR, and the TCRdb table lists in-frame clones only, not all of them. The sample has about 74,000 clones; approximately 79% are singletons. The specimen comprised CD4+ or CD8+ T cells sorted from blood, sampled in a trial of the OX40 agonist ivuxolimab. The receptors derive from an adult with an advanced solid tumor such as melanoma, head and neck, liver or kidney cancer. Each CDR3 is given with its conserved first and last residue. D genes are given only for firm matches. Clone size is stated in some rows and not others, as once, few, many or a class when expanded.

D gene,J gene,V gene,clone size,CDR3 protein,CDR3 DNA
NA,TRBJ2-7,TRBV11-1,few,CASIEGNEQYF,TGTGCCAGCATCGAGGGAAACGAGCAGTACTTC
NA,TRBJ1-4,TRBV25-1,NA,CASSERVGQLNEKLFF,TGTGCCAGCAGTGAACGGGTCGGCCAGCTTAATGAAAAACTGTTTTTT
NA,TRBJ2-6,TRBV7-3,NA,CASSPPTGGANVLTF,TGTGCCAGCAGCCCCCCCACAGGTGGGGCCAACGTCCTGACTTTC
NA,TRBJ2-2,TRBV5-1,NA,CASSLIQTGELFF,TGCGCCAGCAGCTTGATTCAGACCGGGGAGCTGTTTTTT
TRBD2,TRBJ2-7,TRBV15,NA,CATSKLAGGRDEQYF,TGTGCCACCAGCAAACTAGCGGGAGGGAGAGACGAGCAGTACTTC
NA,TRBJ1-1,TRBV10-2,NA,CASKSRTSEAFF,TGCGCCAGCAAATCTCGGACATCTGAAGCTTTCTTT
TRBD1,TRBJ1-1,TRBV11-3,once,CASSLDDRAAFF,TGTGCCAGCAGCTTAGATGACAGGGCGGCTTTCTTT
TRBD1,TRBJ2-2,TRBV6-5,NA,CASSGTGRAGELFF,TGTGCCAGCAGCGGGACAGGAAGGGCCGGGGAGCTGTTTTTT
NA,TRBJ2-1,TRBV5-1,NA,CASSPAGPGEQFF,TGCGCCAGCAGCCCTGCCGGACCGGGTGAGCAGTTCTTC
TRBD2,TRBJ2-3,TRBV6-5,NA,CASNAGGSTDTQYF,TGTGCCAGCAATGCGGGGGGCTCGACAGATACGCAGTATTTT
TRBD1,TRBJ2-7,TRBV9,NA,CASSATGGRYEQYF,TGTGCCAGCAGCGCCACAGGGGGTCGGTACGAGCAGTACTTC
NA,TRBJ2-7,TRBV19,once,CASSGRTGSGTYEQYF,TGTGCCAGTAGTGGACGTACAGGGTCCGGAACCTACGAGCAGTACTTC
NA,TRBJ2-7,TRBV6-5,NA,CASSSTGRGCYEQYF,TGTGCCAGCAGCTCGACAGGTCGGGGTTGCTACGAGCAGTACTTC
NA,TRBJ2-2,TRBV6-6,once,CASSYSRAENTGELFF,TGTGCCAGCAGTTACTCTCGAGCGGAAAACACCGGGGAGCTGTTTTTT
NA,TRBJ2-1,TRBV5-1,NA,CASSLTGFAGDEQFF,TGCGCCAGCAGCTTGACGGGATTCGCAGGGGATGAGCAGTTCTTC
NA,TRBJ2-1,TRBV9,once,CASSPGAEQFF,TGTGCCAGCAGCCCGGGTGCGGAGCAGTTCTTC
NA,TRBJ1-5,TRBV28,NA,CASSFAWGSNQPQHF,TGTGCCAGCAGTTTCGCCTGGGGTAGCAATCAGCCCCAGCATTTT
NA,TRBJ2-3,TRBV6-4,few,CASSEGSSTDTQYF,TGTGCCAGCAGTGAGGGTAGCTCGACAGATACGCAGTATTTT
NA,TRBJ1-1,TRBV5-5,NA,CASSFGLGVMNTEAFF,TGTGCCAGCAGCTTCGGGTTGGGCGTTATGAACACTGAAGCTTTCTTT
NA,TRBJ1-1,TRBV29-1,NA,CSVARGTEAFF,TGCAGCGTTGCGAGGGGCACTGAAGCTTTCTTT
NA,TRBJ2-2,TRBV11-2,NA,CASSRRGPGTGELFF,TGTGCCAGCAGCCGCAGGGGACCCGGCACCGGGGAGCTGTTTTTT
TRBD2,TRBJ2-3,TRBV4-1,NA,CASSQVTSVRGDTQYF,TGCGCCAGCAGCCAAGTGACTAGCGTTCGTGGAGATACGCAGTATTTT
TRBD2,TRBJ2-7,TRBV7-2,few,CASSSGTRSLEQYF,TGTGCCAGCAGCTCGGGGACTAGGTCTCTCGAGCAGTACTTC